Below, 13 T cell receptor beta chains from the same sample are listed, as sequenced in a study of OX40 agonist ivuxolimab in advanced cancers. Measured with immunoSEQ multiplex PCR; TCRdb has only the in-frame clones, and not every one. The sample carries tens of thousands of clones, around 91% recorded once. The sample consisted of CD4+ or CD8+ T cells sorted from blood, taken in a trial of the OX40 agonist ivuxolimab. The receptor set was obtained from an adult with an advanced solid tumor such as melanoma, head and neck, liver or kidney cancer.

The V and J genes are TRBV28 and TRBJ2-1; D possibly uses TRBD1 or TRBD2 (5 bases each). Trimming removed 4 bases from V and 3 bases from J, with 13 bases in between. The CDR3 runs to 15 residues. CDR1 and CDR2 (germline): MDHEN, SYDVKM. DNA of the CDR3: TGTGCCAGCAGTTACGGGACGAGCCGCTACAATGAGCAGTTCTTC. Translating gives CASSYGTSRYNEQFF.

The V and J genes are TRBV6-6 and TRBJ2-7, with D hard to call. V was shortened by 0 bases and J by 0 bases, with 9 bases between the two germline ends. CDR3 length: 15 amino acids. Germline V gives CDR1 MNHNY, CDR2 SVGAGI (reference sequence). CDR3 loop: CASSYSVPSSYEQYF. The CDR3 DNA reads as TGTGCCAGCAGTTACTCGGTACCGAGCTCCTACGAGCAGTACTTC.

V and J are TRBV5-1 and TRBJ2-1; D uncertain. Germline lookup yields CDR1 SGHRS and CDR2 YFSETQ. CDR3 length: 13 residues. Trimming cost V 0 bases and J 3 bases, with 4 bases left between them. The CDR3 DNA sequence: TGCGCCAGCAGCTTGGACAGCTACAATGAGCAGTTCTTC. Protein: CASSLDSYNEQFF.

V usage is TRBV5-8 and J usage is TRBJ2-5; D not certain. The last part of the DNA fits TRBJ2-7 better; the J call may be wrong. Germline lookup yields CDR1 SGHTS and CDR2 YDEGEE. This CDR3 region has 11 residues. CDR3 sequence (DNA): TGTGCCAGCAGCTTGGCGGTCGAGCAGTACTTC. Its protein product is CASSLAVEQYF.

In nucleotides, the CDR3 is TGTGCCAGCAGTTTTTCCCGCGGTGAAAAACTGTTTTTT. Translation: CASSFSRGEKLFF. V is TRBV28 and J is TRBJ1-4; D is unclear. CDR1 and CDR2 from the germline V gene are MDHEN and SYDVKM. This CDR3 contains 13 residues. Between the trimmed V and J ends, which lost 3 bases and 7 bases, there was a span of 9 bases.

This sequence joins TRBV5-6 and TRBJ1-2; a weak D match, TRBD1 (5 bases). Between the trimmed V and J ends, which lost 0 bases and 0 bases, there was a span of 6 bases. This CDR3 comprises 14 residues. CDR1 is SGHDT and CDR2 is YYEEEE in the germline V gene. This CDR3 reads CASSLDRTNYGYTF. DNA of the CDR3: TGTGCCAGCAGCTTGGACAGGACTAACTATGGCTACACCTTC.

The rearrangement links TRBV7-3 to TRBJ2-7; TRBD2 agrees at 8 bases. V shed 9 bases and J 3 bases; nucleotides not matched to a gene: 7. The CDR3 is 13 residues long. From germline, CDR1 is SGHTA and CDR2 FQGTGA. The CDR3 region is CASRPAGGYEQYF. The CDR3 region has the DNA TGTGCCAGTCGCCCTGCGGGGGGCTACGAGCAGTACTTC.

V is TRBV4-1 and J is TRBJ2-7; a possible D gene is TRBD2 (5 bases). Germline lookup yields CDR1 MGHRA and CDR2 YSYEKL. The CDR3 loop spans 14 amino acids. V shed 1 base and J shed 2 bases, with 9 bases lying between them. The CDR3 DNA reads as TGCGCCAGCAGCCAAGGGAGGATAACCTACGAGCAGTACTTC. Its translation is CASSQGRITYEQYF.

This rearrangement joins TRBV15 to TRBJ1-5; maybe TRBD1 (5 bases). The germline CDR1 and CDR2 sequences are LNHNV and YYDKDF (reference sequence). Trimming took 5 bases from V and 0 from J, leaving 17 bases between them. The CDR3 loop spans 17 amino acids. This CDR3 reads CATSPHGTGYSNQPQHF. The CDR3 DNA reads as TGTGCCACCAGCCCCCATGGGACCGGATATAGCAATCAGCCCCAGCATTTT.

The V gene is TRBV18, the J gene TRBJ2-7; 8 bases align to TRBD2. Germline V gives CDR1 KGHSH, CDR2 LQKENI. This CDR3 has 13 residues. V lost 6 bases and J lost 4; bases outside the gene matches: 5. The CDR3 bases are TGTGCCAGCTCGGTCGGGAGGGCGTACGAGCAGTACTTC. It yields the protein CASSVGRAYEQYF.

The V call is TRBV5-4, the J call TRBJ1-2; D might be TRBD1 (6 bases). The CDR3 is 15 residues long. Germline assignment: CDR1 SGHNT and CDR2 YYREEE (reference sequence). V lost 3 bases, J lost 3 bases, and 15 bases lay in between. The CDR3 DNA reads TGTGCCAGCAGCTCCGCCGACAGGTCCTACTATGGCTACACCTTC. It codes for CASSSADRSYYGYTF.

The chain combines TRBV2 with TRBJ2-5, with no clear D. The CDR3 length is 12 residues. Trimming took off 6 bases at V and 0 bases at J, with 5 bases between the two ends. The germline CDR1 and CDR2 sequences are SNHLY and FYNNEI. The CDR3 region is CASRMYQETQYF. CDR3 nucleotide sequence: TGTGCCAGCAGGATGTACCAAGAGACCCAGTACTTC.

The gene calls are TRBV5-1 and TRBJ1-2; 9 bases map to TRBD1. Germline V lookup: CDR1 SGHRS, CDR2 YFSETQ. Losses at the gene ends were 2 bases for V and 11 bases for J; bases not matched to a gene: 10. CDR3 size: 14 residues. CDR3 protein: CASSFGGTGTRYTF. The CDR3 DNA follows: TGCGCCAGCAGCTTCGGTGGGACAGGGACTCGGTACACCTTC.